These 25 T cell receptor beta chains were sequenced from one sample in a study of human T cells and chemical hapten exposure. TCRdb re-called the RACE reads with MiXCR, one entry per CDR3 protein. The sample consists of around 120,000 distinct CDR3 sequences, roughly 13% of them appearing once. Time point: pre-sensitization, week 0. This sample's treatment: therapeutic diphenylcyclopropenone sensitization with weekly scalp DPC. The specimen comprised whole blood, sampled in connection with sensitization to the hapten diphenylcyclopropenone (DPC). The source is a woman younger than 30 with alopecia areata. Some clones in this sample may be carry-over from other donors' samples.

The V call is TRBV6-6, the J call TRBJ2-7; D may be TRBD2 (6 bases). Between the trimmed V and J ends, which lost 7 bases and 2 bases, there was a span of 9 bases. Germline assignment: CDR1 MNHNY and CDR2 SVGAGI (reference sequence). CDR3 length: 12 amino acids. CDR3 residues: CASNQRAYEQYF. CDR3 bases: TGTGCCAGCAACCAGCGGGCCTACGAGCAGTACTTC.

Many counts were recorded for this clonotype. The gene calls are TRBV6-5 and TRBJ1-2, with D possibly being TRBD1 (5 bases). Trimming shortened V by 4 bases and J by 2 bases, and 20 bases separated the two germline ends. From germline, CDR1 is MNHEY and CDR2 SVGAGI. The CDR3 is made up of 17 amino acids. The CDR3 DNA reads TGTGCCAGCAGTTCAGGGACGGTCGACCTTCCGAACTATGGCTACACCTTC. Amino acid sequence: CASSSGTVDLPNYGYTF.

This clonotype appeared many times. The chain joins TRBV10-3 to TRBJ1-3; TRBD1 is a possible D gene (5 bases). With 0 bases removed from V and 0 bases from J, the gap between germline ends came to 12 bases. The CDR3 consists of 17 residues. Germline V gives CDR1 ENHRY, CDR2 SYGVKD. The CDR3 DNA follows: TGTGCCATCAGTGAGTCGACACAGGTATACTCTGGAAACACCATATATTTT. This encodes CAISESTQVYSGNTIYF.

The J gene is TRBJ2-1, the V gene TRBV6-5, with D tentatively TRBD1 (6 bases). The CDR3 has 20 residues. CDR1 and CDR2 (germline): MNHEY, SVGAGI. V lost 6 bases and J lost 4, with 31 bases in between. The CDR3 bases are TGTGCCAGCAGACATCGGTCCATCCCTATACAGGGTGGGGATTACAATGAGCAGTTCTTC. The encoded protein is CASRHRSIPIQGGDYNEQFF.

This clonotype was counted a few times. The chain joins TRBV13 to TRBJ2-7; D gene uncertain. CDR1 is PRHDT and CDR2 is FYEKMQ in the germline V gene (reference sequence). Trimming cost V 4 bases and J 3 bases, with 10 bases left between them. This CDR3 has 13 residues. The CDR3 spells CASSSQRLYEQYF. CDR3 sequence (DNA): TGTGCCAGCAGCTCCCAGAGGCTCTACGAGCAGTACTTC.

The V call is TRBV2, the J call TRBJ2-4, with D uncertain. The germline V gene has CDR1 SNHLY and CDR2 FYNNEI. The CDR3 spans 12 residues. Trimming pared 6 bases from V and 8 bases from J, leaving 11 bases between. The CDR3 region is CASSGPWDIQYF. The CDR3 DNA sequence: TGTGCCAGCAGCGGCCCGTGGGACATTCAGTACTTC.

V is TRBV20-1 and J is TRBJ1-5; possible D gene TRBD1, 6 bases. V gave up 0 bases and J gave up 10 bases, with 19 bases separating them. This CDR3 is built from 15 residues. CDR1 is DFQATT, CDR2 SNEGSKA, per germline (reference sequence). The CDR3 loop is CSARDSGTWGRPQHF. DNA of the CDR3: TGCAGTGCTAGAGATTCAGGGACATGGGGTCGTCCCCAGCATTTT.

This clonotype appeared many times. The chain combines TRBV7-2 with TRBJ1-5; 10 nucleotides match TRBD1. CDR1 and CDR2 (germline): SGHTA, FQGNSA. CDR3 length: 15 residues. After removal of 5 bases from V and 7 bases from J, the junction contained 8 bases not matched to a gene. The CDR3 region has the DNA TGTGCCAGCAGCGCCTCTAGGACAGGGGGGCAGCCCCAGCATTTT. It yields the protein CASSASRTGGQPQHF.

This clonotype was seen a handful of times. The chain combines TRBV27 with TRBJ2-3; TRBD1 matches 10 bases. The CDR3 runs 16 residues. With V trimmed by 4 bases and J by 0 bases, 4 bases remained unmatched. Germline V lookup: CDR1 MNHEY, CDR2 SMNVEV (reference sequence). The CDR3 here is CASSSLGQGSTDTQYF. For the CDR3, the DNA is TGTGCCAGCAGTTCCCTGGGACAGGGGAGCACAGATACGCAGTATTTT.

CDR3 sequence (DNA): TGTGCCAGCAGCTTAGAATCTGCGGGGGTGGCTGGAGAGCAGTTCTTC. It is translated as CASSLESAGVAGEQFF. The chain joins TRBV7-2 to TRBJ2-1; 7 bases line up with TRBD2. The germline V gene encodes CDR1 SGHTA and CDR2 FQGNSA. The CDR3 sequence is 16 residues long. The V gene end was trimmed by 1 base and the J gene end by 10 bases; junction bases not matched to a gene: 13.

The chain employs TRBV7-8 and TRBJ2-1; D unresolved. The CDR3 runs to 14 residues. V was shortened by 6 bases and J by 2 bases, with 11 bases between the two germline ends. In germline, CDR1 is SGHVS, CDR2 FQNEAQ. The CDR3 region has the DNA TGTGCCAGCAGTCTATCTCCGGCCTACAATGAGCAGTTCTTC. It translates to CASSLSPAYNEQFF. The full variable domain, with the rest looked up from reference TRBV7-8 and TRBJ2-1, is GAGVSQSPRYKVAKRGQDVALRCDPISGHVSLFWYQQALGQGPEFLTYFQNEAQLDKSGLPSDRFFAERPEGSVSTLKIQRTQQEDSAVYLCASSLSPAYNEQFFGPGTRLTVL.

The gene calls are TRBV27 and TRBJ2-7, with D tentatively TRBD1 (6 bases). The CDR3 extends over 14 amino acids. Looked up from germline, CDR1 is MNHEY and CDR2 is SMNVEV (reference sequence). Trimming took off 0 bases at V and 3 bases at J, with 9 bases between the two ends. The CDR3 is CASSLSGDNYEQYF. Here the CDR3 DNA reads TGTGCCAGCAGTTTATCGGGGGACAACTACGAGCAGTACTTC.

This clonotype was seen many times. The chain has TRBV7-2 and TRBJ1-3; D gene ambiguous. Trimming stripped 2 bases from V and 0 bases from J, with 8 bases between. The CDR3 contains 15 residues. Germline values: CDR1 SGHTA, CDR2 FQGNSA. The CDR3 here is CASSLRPRSGNTIYF. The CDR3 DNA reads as TGTGCCAGCAGCTTAAGACCGCGCTCTGGAAACACCATATATTTT. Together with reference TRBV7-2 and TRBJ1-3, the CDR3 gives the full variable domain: GAGVSQSPSNKVTEKGKDVELRCDPISGHTALYWYRQSLGQGLEFLIYFQGNSAPDKSGLPSDRFSAERTGGSVSTLTIQRTQQEDSAVYLCASSLRPRSGNTIYFGEGSWLTVV.

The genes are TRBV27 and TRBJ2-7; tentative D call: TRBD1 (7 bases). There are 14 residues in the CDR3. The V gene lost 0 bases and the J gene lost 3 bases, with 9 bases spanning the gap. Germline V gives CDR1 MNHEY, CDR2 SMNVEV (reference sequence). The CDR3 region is CASSLSQGGYEQYF. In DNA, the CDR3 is TGTGCCAGCAGTTTATCGCAGGGGGGCTACGAGCAGTACTTC.

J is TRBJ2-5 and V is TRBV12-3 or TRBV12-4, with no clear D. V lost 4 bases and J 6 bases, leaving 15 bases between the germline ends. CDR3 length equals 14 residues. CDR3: CASSSSIGVKTQYF. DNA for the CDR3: TGTGCCAGCAGTTCCTCGATAGGAGTAAAGACCCAGTACTTC.

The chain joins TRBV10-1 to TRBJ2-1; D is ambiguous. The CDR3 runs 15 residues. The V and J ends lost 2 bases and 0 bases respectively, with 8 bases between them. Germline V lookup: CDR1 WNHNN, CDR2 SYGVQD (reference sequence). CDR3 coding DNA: TGCGCCAGCAGTGAGGCCAGGAGCTCCTACAATGAGCAGTTCTTC. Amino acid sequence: CASSEARSSYNEQFF.

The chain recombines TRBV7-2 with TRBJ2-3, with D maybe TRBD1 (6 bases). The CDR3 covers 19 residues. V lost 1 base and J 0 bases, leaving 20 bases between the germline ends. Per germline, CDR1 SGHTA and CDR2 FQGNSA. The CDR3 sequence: CASSLVGRGLRASTDTQYF. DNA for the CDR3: TGTGCCAGCAGCTTAGTGGGCAGGGGCCTCCGAGCTAGCACAGATACGCAGTATTTT.

CDR3 residues: CASSFGRGPPPDTQYF. Written as DNA, the CDR3 is TGTGCCAGCAGTTTCGGCCGAGGGCCACCTCCGGATACGCAGTATTTT. The gene calls are TRBV6-2 or TRBV6-3 and TRBJ2-3, with D possibly being TRBD2 (5 bases). CDR3 length: 16 residues. The V and J ends lost 4 bases and 6 bases respectively, with 20 bases between them. Germline-derived CDR1 and CDR2 are MNHEY and SVGEGT.

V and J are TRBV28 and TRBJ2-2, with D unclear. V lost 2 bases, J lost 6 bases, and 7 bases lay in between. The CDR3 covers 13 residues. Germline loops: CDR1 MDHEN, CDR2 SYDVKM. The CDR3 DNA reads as TGTGCCAGCAGTTTAATCGTATCCGGGGAGCTGTTTTTT. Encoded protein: CASSLIVSGELFF.

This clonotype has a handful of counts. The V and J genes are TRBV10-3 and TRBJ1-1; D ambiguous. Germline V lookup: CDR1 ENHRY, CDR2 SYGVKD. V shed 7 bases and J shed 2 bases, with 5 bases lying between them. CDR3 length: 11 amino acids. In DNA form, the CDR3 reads TGTGCCATCATGTCTAACACTGAAGCTTTCTTT. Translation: CAIMSNTEAFF.

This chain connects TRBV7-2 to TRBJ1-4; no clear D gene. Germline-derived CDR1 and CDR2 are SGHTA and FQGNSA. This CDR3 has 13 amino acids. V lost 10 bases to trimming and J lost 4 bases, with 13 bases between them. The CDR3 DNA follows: TGTGCCACCCGGCGGGCCAGTAATGAAAAACTGTTTTTT. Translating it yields CATRRASNEKLFF.

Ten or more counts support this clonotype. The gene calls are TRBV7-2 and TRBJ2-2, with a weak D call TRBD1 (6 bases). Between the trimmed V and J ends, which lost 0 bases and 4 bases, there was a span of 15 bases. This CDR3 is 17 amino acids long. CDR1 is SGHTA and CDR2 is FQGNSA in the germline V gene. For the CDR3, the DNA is TGTGCCAGCAGCTTAGCCCCGACAGGCCCGGGCACCGGGGAGCTGTTTTTT. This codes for CASSLAPTGPGTGELFF.

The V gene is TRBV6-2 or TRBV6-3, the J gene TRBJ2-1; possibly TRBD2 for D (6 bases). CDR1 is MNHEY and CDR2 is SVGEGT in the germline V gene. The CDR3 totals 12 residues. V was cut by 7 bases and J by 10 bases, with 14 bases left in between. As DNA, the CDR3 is TGTGCCAGCAACGAGGGGAGGCAGGAGCAGTTCTTC. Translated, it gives CASNEGRQEQFF.

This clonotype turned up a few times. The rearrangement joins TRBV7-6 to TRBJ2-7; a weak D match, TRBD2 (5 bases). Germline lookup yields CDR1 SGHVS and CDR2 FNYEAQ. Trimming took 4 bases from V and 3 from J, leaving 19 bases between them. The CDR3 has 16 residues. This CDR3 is CASSSAVYSPLYEQYF. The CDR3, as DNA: TGTGCCAGCAGCTCAGCGGTCTACAGTCCTCTCTACGAGCAGTACTTC.

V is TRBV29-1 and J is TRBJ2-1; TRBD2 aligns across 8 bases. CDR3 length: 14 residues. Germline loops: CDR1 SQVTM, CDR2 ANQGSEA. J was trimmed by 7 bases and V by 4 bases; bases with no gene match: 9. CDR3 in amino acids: CSVVLRGAGNEQFF. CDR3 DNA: TGCAGCGTTGTTTTGCGGGGGGCCGGGAATGAGCAGTTCTTC.